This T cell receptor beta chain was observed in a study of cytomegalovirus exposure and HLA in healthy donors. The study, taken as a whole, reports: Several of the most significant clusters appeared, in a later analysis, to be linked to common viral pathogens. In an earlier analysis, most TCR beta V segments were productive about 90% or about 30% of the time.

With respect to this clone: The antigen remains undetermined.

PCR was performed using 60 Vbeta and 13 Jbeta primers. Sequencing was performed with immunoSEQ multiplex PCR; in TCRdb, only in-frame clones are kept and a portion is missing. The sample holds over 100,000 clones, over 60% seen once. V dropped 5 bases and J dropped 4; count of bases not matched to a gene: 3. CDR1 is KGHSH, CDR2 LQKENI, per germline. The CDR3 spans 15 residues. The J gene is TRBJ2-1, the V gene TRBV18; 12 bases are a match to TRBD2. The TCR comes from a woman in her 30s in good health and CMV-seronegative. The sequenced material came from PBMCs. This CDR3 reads CASSEGLAGYNEQFF. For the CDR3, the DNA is TGTGCCAGCTCAGAGGGACTAGCGGGTTACAATGAGCAGTTCTTC. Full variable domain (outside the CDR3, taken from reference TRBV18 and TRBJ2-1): NAGVMQNPRHLVRRRGQEARLRCSPMKGHSHVYWYRQLPEEGLKFMVYLQKENIIDESGMPKERFSAEFPKEGPSILRIQQVVRGDSAAYFCASSEGLAGYNEQFFGPGTRLTVL.